The source of this T cell receptor (beta chain) is a study of response to subunit inactivated influenza vaccine. This clonotype was detected only a few times. The CDR3 is 13 residues long. V lost 4 bases to trimming and J lost 5 bases, with 9 bases between them. The germline gives CDR1 MGHRA, CDR2 YSYEKL. One entry per CDR3 protein, called by TCRdb with MiXCR from the RT-PCR reads. Seen here are hundreds of thousands of distinct CDR3 sequences, approximately 7.6% observed once, and the top ten hold over 10%. The clonotype originates from a man aged 50-75 years who received an inactivated influenza vaccine. V is TRBV4-1 and J is TRBJ2-1; no clear D gene. Here the sequenced sample was PBMCs from blood, taken 23 to 25 months after vaccination. CDR3 sequence: CASSPDANNEQFF. In DNA form, the CDR3 reads TGCGCCAGCAGCCCTGACGCGAACAATGAGCAGTTCTTC.